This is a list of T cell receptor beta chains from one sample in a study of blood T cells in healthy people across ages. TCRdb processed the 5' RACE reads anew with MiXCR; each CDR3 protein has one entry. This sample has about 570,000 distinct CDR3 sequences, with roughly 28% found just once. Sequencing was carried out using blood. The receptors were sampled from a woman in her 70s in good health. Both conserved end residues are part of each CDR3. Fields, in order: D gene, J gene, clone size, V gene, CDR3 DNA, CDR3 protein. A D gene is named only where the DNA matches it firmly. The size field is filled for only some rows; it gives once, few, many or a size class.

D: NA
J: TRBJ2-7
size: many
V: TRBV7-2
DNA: TGTGCCAGCAGCTTTACCTACGAGCAGTACTTC
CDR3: CASSFTYEQYF

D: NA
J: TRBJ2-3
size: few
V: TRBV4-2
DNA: TGTGCCAGCAGCCAAGATGTGACTAGGAGGACAGATACGCAGTATTTT
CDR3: CASSQDVTRRTDTQYF

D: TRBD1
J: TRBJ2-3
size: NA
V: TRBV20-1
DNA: TGCAGTGCTGGGACAGGGTCTAGCACAGATACGCAGTATTTT
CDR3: CSAGTGSSTDTQYF

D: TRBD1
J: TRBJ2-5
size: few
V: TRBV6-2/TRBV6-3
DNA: TGTGCCAGCAGTTACCCTGGGGACAGGGAAGGTGAGACCCAGTACTTC
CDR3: CASSYPGDREGETQYF

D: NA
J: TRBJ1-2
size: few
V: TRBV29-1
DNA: TGCAGCGTTGCCTTTGGGGGGGCCGGTCGATATGGCTACACCTTC
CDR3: CSVAFGGAGRYGYTF

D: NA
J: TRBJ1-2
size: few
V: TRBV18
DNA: TGTGCCAGCTCCCCCGATTCGGATTATGGCTACACCTTC
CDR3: CASSPDSDYGYTF

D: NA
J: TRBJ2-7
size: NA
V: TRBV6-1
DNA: TGTGCCAGCAGTGATCTCCGGGGGGCGGACTACGAGCAGTACTTC
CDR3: CASSDLRGADYEQYF

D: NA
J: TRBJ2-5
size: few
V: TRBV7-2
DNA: TGTGCCAGCAGCTTACTTGGGGGGAAACAAGAGACCCAGTACTTC
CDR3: CASSLLGGKQETQYF

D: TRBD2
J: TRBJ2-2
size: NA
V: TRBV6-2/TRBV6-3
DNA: TGTGCCAGCAGTCCCAGGACTAGCTTGAACACCGGGGAGCTGTTTTTT
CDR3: CASSPRTSLNTGELFF

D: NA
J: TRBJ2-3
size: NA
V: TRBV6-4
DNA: TGTGCCAGCAGCCTATCGACCACCGTCTCGGGCACAGATACGCAGTATTTT
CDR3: CASSLSTTVSGTDTQYF

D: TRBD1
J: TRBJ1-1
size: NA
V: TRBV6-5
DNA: TGTGCCAGCAGTTACGCGGGTGACAGGGGGCGTGCGAACACTGAAGCTTTCTTT
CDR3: CASSYAGDRGRANTEAFF

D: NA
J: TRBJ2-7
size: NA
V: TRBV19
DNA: TGTGCCAGTACGGGGGGCCCATCCTACGAGCAGTACTTC
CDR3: CASTGGPSYEQYF

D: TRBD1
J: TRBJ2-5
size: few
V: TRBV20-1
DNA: TGCAGTGCTAGGAAGGGACAGGGGGGGTACCAAGAGACCCAGTACTTC
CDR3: CSARKGQGGYQETQYF

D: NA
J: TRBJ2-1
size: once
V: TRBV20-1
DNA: TGCAGTGCTAGAGATGTTTCGGGGGGCCGAAGCTCCTACAATGAGCAGTTCTTC
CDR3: CSARDVSGGRSSYNEQFF

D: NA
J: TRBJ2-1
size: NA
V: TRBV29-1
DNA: TGCAGCGTTGATCGGGGTTCCTACAATGAGCAGTTCTTC
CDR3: CSVDRGSYNEQFF

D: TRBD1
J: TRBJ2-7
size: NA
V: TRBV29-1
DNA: TGCAGCGTTGGGACAGGGTTCGCTTCCGAGCAGTACTTC
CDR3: CSVGTGFASEQYF

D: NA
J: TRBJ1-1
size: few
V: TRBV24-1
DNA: TGTGCCACCAGTGATGGACGACAGGTAAACACTGAAGCTTTCTTT
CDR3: CATSDGRQVNTEAFF

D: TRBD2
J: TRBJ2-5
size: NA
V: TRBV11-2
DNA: TGTGCCAGCAGCCAACGACTAGCGGGCCACCCAGCGTACTTC
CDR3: CASSQRLAGHPAYF

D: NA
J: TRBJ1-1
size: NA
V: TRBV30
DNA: TGTGCCTGGAGTGCACAGGGAGGGACTGAAGCTTTCTTT
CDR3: CAWSAQGGTEAFF

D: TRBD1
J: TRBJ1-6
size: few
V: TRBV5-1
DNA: TGCGCCAGCAGCTTATCGACAGGGGGAAATTCACCCCTCCACTTT
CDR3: CASSLSTGGNSPLHF

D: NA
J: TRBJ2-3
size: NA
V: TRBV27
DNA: TGTGCCAGCAGTCGTCTCGAGGAATATACGCAGTATTTT
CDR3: CASSRLEEYTQYF

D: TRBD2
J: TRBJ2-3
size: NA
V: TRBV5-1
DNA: TGCGCCAGCAGCTTGGCTAGCGGGGGGGCGAAAGATACGCAGTATTTT
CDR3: CASSLASGGAKDTQYF

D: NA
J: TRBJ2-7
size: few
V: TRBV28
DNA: TGTGCCAGCAGTTCAACCGGGACCCAAACCTACGAGCAGTACTTC
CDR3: CASSSTGTQTYEQYF

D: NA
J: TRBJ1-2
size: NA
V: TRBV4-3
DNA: TGCGCCAGCAGCCACAGGGTGCGGTATGGCTACACCTTC
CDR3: CASSHRVRYGYTF

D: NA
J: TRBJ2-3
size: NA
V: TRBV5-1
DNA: TGCGCCAGCAGCCTCTCCCAGGAGGATACGCAGTATTTT
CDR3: CASSLSQEDTQYF

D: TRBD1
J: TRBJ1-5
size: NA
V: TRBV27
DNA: TGTGCCAGCAGTTTAAGTTGGACAGGGGATAGCGGCAATCAGCCCCAGCATTTT
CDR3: CASSLSWTGDSGNQPQHF

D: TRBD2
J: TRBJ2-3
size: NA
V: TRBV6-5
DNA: TGTGCCAGCAGTCGTGTAGCGGGAGGCGTGGCAGATACGCAGTATTTT
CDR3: CASSRVAGGVADTQYF

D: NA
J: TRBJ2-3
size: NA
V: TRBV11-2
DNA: TGTGCCAGCAGCCCACAGGGAGTACGAACAGATACGCAGTATTTT
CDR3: CASSPQGVRTDTQYF

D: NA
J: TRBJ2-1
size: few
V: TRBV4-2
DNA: TGTGCCAGCAGCCAAGATACAGGCTCCTCCCAAATCGATGAGCAGTTCTTC
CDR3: CASSQDTGSSQIDEQFF

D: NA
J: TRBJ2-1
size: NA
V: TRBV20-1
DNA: TGCAGTGCTAGACACCGGGGCGAGCAGTTCTTC
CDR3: CSARHRGEQFF

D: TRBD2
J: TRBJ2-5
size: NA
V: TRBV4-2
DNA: TGTGCCAGCAGCCTTAGTAAGCGGGGGGGCCAAGAGACCCAGTACTTC
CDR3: CASSLSKRGGQETQYF

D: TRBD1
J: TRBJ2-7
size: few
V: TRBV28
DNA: TGTGCCAGCAGTTTACTCGGGACAGGAGATTACGAGCAGTACTTC
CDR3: CASSLLGTGDYEQYF

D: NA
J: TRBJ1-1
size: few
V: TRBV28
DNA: TGTGCCAGCACCTCTTCGAACACTGAAGCTTTCTTT
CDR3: CASTSSNTEAFF